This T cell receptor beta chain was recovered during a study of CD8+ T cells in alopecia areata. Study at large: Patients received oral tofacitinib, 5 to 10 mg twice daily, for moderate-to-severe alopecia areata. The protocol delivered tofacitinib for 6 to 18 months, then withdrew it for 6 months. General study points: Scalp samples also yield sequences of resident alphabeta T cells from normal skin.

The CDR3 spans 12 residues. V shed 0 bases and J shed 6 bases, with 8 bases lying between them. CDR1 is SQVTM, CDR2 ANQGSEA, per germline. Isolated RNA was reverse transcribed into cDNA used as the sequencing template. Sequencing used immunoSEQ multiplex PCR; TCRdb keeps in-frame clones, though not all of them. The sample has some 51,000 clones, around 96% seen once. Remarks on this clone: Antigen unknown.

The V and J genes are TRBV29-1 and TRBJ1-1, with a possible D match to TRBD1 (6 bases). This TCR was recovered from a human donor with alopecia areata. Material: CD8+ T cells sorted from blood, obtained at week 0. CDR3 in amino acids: CSVEEGGAEAFF. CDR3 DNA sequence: TGCAGCGTTGAAGAAGGGGGGGCTGAAGCTTTCTTT.